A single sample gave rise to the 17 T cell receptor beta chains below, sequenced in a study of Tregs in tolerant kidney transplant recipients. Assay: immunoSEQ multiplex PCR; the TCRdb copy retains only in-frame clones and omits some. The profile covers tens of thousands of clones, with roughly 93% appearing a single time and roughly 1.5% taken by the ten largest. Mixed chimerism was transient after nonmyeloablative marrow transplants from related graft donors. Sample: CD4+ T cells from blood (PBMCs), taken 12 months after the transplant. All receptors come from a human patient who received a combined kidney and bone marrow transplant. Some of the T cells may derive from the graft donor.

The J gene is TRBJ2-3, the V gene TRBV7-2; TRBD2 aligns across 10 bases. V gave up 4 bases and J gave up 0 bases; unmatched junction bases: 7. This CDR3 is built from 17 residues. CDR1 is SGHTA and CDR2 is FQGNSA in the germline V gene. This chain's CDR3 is CASSWAGLAWSTDTQYF. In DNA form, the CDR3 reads TGTGCCAGCAGCTGGGCGGGACTAGCGTGGAGCACAGATACGCAGTATTTT.

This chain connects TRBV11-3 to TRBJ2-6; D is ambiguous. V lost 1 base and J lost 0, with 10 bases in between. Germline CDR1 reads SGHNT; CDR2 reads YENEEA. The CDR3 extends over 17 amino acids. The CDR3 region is CASSLAFQDSGANVLTF. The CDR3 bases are TGTGCCAGCAGCTTAGCATTTCAGGACTCTGGGGCCAACGTCCTGACTTTC. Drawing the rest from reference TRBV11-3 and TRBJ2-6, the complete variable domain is EAGVVQSPRYKIIEKKQPVAFWCNPISGHNTLYWYLQNLGQGPELLIRYENEEAVDDSQLPKDRFSAERLKGVDSTLKIQPAELGDSAVYLCASSLAFQDSGANVLTFGAGSRLTVL.

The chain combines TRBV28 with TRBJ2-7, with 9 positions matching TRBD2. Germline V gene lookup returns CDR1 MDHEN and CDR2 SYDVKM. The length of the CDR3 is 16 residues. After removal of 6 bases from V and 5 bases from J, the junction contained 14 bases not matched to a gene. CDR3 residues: CASRDPLGTSRNEQYF. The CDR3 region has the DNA TGTGCCAGCAGGGATCCCCTCGGGACTAGCAGAAACGAGCAGTACTTC.

The CDR3 reads CASSSSGYTF. The CDR3 nucleotides are TGTGCCAGCAGTTCTAGTGGCTACACCTTC. The chain is built from TRBV28 and TRBJ1-2; D gene ambiguous. CDR1 is MDHEN, CDR2 SYDVKM, per germline. Trimming shortened V by 4 bases and J by 7 bases, and 4 bases separated the two germline ends. The CDR3 runs 10 residues.

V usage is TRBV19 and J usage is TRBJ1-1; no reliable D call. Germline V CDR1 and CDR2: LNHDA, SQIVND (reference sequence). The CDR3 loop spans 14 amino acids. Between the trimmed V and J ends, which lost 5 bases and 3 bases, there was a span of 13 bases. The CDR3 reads CASSPVGVHTEAFF. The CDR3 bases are TGTGCCAGTAGTCCAGTCGGGGTCCACACTGAAGCTTTCTTT.

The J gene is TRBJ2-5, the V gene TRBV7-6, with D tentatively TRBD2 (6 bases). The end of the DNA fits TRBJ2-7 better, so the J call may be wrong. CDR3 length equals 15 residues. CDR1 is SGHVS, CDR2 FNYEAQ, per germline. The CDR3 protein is CASSLGSSAKLEQYF. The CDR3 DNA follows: TGTGCCAGCAGCTTAGGCTCTAGCGCGAAACTCGAGCAGTACTTC.

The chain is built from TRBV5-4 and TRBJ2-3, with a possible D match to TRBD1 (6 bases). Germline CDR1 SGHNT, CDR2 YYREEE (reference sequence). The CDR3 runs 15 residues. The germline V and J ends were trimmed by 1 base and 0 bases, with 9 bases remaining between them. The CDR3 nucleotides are TGTGCCAGCAGCTTGTTGCAGGGGAGCACAGATACGCAGTATTTT. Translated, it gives CASSLLQGSTDTQYF.

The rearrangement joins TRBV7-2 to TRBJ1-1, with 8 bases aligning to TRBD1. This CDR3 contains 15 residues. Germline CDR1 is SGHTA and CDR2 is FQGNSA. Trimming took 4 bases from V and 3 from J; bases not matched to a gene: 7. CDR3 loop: CASSSQRQGYTEAFF. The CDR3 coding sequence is TGTGCCAGCAGCTCACAGCGACAGGGGTACACTGAAGCTTTCTTT.

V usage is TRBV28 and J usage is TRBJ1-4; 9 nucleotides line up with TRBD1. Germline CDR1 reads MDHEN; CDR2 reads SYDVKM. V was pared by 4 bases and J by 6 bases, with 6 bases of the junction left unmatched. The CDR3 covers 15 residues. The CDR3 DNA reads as TGTGCCAGCAGTTCGGCGGGACAGGGCGATGAAAAACTGTTTTTT. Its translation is CASSSAGQGDEKLFF.

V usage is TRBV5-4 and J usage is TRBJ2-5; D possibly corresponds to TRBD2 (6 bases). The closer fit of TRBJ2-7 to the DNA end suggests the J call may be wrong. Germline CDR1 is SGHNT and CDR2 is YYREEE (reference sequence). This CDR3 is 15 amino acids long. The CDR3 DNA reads TGTGCCAGCAGCTTGAAGGGACTGAAATCCTACGAGCAGTACTTC. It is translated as CASSLKGLKSYEQYF.

CDR3 nucleotide sequence: TGCGCCAGCAGCTTGCAGGGCGGCACTGAAGCTTTCTTT. The encoded protein is CASSLQGGTEAFF. This chain uses TRBV5-1 with TRBJ1-1, with TRBD1 as a possible D gene (5 bases). CDR3 length: 13 amino acids. Trimming took off 1 base at V and 4 bases at J, with 8 bases between the two ends. The germline gives CDR1 SGHRS, CDR2 YFSETQ.

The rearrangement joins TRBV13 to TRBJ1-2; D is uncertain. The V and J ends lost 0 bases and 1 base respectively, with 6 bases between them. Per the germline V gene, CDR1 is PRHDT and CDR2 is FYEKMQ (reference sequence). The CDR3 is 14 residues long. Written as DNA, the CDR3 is TGTGCCAGCAGCTTAGGACGGGGTAACTATGGCTACACCTTC. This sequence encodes CASSLGRGNYGYTF.

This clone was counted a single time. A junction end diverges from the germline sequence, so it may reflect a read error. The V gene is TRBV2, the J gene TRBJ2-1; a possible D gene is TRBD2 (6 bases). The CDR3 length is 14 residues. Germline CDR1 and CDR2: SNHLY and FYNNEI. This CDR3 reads CVSSREISYNEQFF. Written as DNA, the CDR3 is TGTGTCAGCAGCCGGGAGATCTCCTACAATGAGCAGTTCTTC.

This CDR3 is CASSVSSGGINNEQFF. The CDR3 DNA is TGTGCCAGTAGTGTAAGTAGCGGGGGGATCAACAATGAGCAGTTCTTC. This chain uses TRBV19 with TRBJ2-1, with TRBD2 matching 10 bases. CDR1 and CDR2 from the germline V gene are LNHDA and SQIVND (reference sequence). With 5 bases clipped from V and 5 bases from J, the junction kept 9 bases outside the gene matches. This CDR3 has 16 amino acids.

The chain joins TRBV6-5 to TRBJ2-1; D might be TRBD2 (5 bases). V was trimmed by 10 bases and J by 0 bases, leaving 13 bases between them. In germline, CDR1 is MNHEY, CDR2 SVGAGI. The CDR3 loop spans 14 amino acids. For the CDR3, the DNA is TGTGCCACGGGGAAGAGTAGCTCCTACAATGAGCAGTTCTTC. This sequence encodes CATGKSSSYNEQFF.

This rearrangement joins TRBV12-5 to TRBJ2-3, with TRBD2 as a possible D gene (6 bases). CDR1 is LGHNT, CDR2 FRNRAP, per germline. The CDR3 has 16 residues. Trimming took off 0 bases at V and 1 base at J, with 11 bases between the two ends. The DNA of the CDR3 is TGTGCTAGTGGTTTGGTACTTTCGGGGGGCACAGATACGCAGTATTTT. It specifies CASGLVLSGGTDTQYF.

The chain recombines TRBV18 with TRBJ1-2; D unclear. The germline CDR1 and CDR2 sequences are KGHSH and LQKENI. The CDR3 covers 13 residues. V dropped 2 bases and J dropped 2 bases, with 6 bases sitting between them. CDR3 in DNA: TGTGCCAGCTCACCAGGGCAGAACTATGGCTACACCTTC. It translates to CASSPGQNYGYTF.